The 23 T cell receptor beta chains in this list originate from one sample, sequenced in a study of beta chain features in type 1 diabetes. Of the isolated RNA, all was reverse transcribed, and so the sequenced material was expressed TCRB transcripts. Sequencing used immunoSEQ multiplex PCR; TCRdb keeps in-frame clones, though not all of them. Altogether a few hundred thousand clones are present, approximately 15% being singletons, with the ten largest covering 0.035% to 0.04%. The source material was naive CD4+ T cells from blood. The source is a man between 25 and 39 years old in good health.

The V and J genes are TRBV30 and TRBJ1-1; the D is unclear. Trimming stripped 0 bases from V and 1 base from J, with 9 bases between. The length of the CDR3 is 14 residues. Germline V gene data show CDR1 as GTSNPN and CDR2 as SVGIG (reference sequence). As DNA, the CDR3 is TGTGCCTGGAGTGTTCGGCGGGCGAACACTGAAGCTTTCTTT. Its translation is CAWSVRRANTEAFF.

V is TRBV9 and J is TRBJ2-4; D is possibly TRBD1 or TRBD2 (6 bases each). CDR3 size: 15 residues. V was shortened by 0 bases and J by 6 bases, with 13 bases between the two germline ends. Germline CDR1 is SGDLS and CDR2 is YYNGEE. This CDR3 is CASSVGHREANIQYF. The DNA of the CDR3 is TGTGCCAGCAGCGTAGGGCACAGGGAGGCAAACATTCAGTACTTC.

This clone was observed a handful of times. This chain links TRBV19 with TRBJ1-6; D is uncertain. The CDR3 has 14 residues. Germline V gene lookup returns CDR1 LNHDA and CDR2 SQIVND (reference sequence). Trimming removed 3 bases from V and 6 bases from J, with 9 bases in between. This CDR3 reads CASSIQGFNSPLHF. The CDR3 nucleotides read TGTGCCAGTAGTATTCAAGGGTTTAATTCACCCCTCCACTTT.

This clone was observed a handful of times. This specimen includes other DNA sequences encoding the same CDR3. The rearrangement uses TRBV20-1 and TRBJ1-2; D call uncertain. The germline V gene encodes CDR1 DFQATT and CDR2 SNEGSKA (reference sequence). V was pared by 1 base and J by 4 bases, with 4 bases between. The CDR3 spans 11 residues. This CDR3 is CSARVGYGYTF. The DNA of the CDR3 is TGCAGTGCTAGAGTCGGCTATGGCTACACCTTC.

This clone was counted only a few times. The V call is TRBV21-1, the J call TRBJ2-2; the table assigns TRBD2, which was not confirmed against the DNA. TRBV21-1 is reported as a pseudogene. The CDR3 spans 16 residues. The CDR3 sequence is CASSKVSGSNTGELFF. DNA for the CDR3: TGTGCCAGCAGCAAAGTAAGCGGGAGCAACACCGGGGAGCTGTTTTTT.

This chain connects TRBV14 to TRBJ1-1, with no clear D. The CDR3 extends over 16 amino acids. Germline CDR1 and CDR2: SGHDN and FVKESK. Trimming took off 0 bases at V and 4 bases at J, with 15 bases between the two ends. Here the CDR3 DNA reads TGTGCCAGCAGCCAAGATCTTGCGGGCAGACGCACTGAAGCTTTCTTT. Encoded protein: CASSQDLAGRRTEAFF.

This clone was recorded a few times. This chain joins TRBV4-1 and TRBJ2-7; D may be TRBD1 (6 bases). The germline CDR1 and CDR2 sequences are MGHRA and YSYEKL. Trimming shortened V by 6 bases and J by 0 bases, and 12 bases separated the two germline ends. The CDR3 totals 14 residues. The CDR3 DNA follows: TGCGCCAGCAGGAGGGAAGGGGGCTCCTACGAGCAGTACTTC. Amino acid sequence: CASRREGGSYEQYF.

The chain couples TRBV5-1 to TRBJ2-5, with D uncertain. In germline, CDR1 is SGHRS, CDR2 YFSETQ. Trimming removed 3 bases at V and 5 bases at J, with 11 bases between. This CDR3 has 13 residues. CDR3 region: CASSSRTLETQYF. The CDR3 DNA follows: TGCGCCAGCAGCTCGAGGACCTTGGAGACCCAGTACTTC.

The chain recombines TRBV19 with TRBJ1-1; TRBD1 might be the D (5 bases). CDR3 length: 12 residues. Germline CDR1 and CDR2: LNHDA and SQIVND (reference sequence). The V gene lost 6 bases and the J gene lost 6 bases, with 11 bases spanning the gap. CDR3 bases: TGTGCCAGTAGCTTGGGGCCCGCTGAAGCTTTCTTT. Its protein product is CASSLGPAEAFF. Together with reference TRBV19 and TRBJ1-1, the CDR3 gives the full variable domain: DGGITQSPKYLFRKEGQNVTLSCEQNLNHDAMYWYRQDPGQGLRLIYYSQIVNDFQKGDIAEGYSVSREKKESFPLTVTSAQKNPTAFYLCASSLGPAEAFFGQGTRLTVV.

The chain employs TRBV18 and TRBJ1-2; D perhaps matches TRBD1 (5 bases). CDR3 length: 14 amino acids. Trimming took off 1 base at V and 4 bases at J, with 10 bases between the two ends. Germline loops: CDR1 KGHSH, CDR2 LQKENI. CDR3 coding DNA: TGTGCCAGCTCACCACGCTCAGGGTCCTATGGCTACACCTTC. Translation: CASSPRSGSYGYTF.

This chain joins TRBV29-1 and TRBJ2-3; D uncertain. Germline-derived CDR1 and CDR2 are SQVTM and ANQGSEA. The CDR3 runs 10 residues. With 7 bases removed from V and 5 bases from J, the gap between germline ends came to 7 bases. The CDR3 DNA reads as TGCAGCGCATATATAGATACGCAGTATTTT. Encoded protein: CSAYIDTQYF.

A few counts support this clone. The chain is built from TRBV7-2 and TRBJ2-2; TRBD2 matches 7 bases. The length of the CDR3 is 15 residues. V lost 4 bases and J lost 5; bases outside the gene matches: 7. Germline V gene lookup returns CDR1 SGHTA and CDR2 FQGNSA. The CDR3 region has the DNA TGTGCCAGCAGCTCACTCGGGGGGTTGACCGGGGAGCTGTTTTTT. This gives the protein CASSSLGGLTGELFF.

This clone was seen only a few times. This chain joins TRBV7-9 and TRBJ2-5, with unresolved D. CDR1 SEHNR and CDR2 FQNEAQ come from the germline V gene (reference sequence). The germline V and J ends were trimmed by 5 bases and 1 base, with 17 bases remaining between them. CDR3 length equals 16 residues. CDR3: CASSPRGLWGQETQYF. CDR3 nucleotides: TGTGCCAGCAGCCCACGCGGTCTGTGGGGCCAAGAGACCCAGTACTTC.

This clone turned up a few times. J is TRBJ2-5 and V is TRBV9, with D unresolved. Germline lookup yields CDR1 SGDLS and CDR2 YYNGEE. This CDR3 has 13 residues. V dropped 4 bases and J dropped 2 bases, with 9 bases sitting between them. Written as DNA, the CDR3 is TGTGCCAGCAGCAACCGAATTCAAGAGACCCAGTACTTC. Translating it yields CASSNRIQETQYF.

CDR3 nucleotides: TGCGCCAGCAGCCAAGATCTTAGTGAGGGGTTAGCTTTCTTT. This gives the protein CASSQDLSEGLAFF. This chain links TRBV4-3 with TRBJ1-1; D is possibly TRBD1 (5 bases). Germline V CDR1 and CDR2: LGHNA, YSLEER. The V end was cut by 0 bases, the J end by 10 bases, with 15 bases between. The CDR3 sequence is 14 residues long.

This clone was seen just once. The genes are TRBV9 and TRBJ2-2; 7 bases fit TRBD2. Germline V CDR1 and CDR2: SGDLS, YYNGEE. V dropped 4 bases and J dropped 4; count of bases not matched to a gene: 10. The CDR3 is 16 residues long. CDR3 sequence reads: CASSPQLGGITGELFF. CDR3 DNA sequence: TGTGCCAGCAGCCCCCAATTGGGGGGGATCACCGGGGAGCTGTTTTTT.

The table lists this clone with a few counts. The CDR3 is CASSAPGLAGGSRDTQYF. In DNA, the CDR3 is TGTGCCAGCAGCGCTCCGGGACTAGCGGGAGGGTCCAGAGATACGCAGTATTTT. The gene calls are TRBV7-9 and TRBJ2-3; 16 bases map to TRBD2. CDR3 size: 18 residues. In germline, CDR1 is SEHNR, CDR2 FQNEAQ (reference sequence). V trimming: 5 bases; J trimming: 5 bases; junction bases outside the gene matches: 10.

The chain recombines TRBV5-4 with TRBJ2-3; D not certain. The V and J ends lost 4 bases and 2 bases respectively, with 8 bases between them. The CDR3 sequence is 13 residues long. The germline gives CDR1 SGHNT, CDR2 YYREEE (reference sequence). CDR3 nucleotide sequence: TGTGCCAGCAGCCTTGCTCCCACAGATACGCAGTATTTT. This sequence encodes CASSLAPTDTQYF.

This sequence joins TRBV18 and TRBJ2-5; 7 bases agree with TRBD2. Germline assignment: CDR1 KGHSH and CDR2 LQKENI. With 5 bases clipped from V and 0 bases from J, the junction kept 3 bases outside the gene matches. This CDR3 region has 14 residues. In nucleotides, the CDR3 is TGTGCCAGCTCAGCCCTAGCGGACCAAGAGACCCAGTACTTC. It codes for CASSALADQETQYF. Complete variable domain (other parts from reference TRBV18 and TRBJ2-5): NAGVMQNPRHLVRRRGQEARLRCSPMKGHSHVYWYRQLPEEGLKFMVYLQKENIIDESGMPKERFSAEFPKEGPSILRIQQVVRGDSAAYFCASSALADQETQYFGPGTRLLVL.

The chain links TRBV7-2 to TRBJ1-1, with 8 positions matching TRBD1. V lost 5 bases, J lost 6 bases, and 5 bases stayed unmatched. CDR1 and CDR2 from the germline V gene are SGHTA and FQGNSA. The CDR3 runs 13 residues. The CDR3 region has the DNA TGTGCCAGCAGCGTTAAGACAGGGGCTGAAGCTTTCTTT. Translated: CASSVKTGAEAFF.

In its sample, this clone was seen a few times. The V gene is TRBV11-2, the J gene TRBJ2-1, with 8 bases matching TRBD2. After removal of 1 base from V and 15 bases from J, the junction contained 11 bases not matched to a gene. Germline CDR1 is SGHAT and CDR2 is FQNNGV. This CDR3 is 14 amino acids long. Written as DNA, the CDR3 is TGTGCCAGCAGCTTAGCCGGCGTGAGCGGGAGATCGTTCTTC. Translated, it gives CASSLAGVSGRSFF. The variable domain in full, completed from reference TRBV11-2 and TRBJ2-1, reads EAGVAQSPRYKIIEKRQSVAFWCNPISGHATLYWYQQILGQGPKLLIQFQNNGVVDDSQLPKDRFSAERLKGVDSTLKIQPAKLEDSAVYLCASSLAGVSGRSFFGPGTRLTVL.

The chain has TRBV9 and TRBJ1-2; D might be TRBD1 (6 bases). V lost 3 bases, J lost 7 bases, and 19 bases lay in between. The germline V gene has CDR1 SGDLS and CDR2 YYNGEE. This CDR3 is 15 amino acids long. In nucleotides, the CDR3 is TGTGCCAGCAGCGGGCATACAGGGTCGAGTAGTGGCTACACCTTC. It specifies CASSGHTGSSSGYTF.

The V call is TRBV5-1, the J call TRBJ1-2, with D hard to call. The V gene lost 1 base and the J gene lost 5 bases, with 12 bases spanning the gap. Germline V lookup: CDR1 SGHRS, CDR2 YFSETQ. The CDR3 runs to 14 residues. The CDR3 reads CASSLLKVGYGYTF. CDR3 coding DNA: TGCGCCAGCAGCTTGCTCAAGGTGGGGTATGGCTACACCTTC.